Presented here are 7 T cell receptor beta chains from one specimen sequenced in a study of T cells in Graves' hyperthyroidism and ophthalmopathy. Amplification of TCR beta CDR3 regions used RNA as the template. The study used the HTBI primer set for a first-round RT-PCR of the TCR CDR3. In TCRdb, the multiplex PCR reads were re-called with MiXCR into one record per CDR3 protein. The sample records fewer than 600,000 distinct CDR3 sequences, around 15% being singletons. The specimen sequenced was blood. The receptor set was obtained from a woman aged 18-30 years with Graves' hyperthyroidism.

The rearrangement links TRBV7-9 to TRBJ1-2; D might be TRBD1 (5 bases). The V end was cut by 5 bases, the J end by 1 base, with 14 bases between. Germline V gene sequence: CDR1 SEHNR, CDR2 FQNEAQ (reference sequence). The CDR3 is 15 residues long. CDR3 region: CASSGGDSVNYGYTF. Here the CDR3 DNA reads TGTGCCAGCAGCGGGGGAGACAGCGTTAACTATGGCTACACCTTC.

The CDR3 nucleotides read TGCAGCGTTGATTTGCTGGAGTCCCCCTATGGCTACACCTTC. Its protein product is CSVDLLESPYGYTF. The rearrangement joins TRBV29-1 to TRBJ1-2; D call uncertain. The CDR3 is 14 amino acids. The germline CDR1 and CDR2 sequences are SQVTM and ANQGSEA. Trimming took 3 bases from V and 4 from J, leaving 15 bases between them.

On this clonotype itself: The CDR3 ends on some other residue instead of the conserved phenylalanine or tryptophan, so this is likely a read error. The gene calls are TRBV20-1 and TRBJ2-6, with D uncertain. Trimming removed 3 bases from V and 0 bases from J, with 3 bases in between. The CDR3 is 13 amino acids. Germline V gene sequence: CDR1 DFQATT, CDR2 SNEGSKA (reference sequence). The CDR3: CSARVSGANVLTL. The CDR3 DNA is TGCAGTGCTAGGGTCTCTGGGGCCAACGTCCTGACTCTC.

The gene calls are TRBV3-1 and TRBJ2-7; D perhaps matches TRBD1 (5 bases). The CDR3 loop spans 15 amino acids. V dropped 2 bases and J dropped 2 bases, with 13 bases sitting between them. Germline V gene data show CDR1 as LGHDT and CDR2 as YNNKEL (reference sequence). The CDR3 loop is CASSQRAIGAYEQYF. The CDR3 DNA reads TGTGCCAGCAGCCAACGGGCGATAGGGGCCTACGAGCAGTACTTC.

About this clonotype itself: A read error may explain this, as a much larger clone is one base away. This chain joins TRBV7-9 and TRBJ2-1; D is uncertain. This CDR3 spans 16 amino acids. Per the germline V gene, CDR1 is SEHNR and CDR2 is FQNEAQ (reference sequence). The CDR3 nucleotides read TGTGCCAGCAGCTTAGTCGCGTCCTTAGCCTACAATGAGCAGCTCTTC. Its protein is CASSLVASLAYNEQLF.

This clonotype was counted at least ten times. This sequence joins TRBV24-1 and TRBJ1-1; D is unresolved. Trimming removed 9 bases at V and 3 bases at J, with 13 bases between. Germline V gene lookup returns CDR1 KGHDR and CDR2 SFDVKD. The CDR3 is 13 residues long. The CDR3 sequence: CATVGRLDTEAFF. Written as DNA, the CDR3 is TGTGCCACCGTCGGTCGTCTGGACACTGAAGCTTTCTTT.

The sample holds many counts of this clonotype. The V gene is TRBV12-3 or TRBV12-4, the J gene TRBJ1-4, with D unresolved. The CDR3 length is 14 residues. Trimming cost V 3 bases and J 0 bases, with 5 bases left between them. CDR3 residues: CASSFEATNEKLFF. The CDR3 DNA sequence: TGTGCCAGCAGTTTCGAAGCAACTAATGAAAAACTGTTTTTT.